This T cell receptor beta chain was obtained from a study of OX40 agonist ivuxolimab in advanced cancers. Points from the study as a whole: In CD8+ T cells, expanded clones were on average more numerous than in CD4+.

A remark on this clone: Its antigen is currently unknown.

The assay was immunoSEQ multiplex PCR, and TCRdb's table has in-frame clones only and misses some. The repertoire holds 80,000 to 95,000 clones, with roughly nine tenths as singletons. Germline V gene data show CDR1 as SNHLY and CDR2 as FYNNEI. Trimming took off 7 bases at V and 1 base at J, with 6 bases between the two ends. This CDR3 comprises 12 residues. This chain connects TRBV2 to TRBJ2-3; D unresolved. The sample here was CD4+ or CD8+ T cells sorted from blood, taken in a trial of the OX40 agonist ivuxolimab. The origin of this receptor is an adult with an advanced solid tumor such as melanoma, head and neck, liver or kidney cancer. The CDR3 region has the DNA TGTGCCAGCACCCAGGGCACAGATACGCAGTATTTT. Translation: CASTQGTDTQYF.